This T cell receptor (beta chain) was identified during a study of tumor-infiltrating lymphocytes in oesophageal squamous cell carcinoma listed by TCRdb under 2016. The library was generated by PCR. The sequencer was an Illumina HiSeq 2000. TCRdb trimmed the raw reads at Q25, called clones with MiXCR and kept productive beta chains. Rows matching on CDR3 protein sequence are summarized as one entry with the most common DNA and genes. This sample holds about 10,000 distinct CDR3 sequences; roughly 63% were observed only once. The ten largest make up 26% of the sample. The CDR3 runs 14 residues from the cysteine to the phenylalanine. The entry retains the CDR3 DNA only, 42 bases that are in frame from base 1. CDR1 is given as SGHVS and CDR2 as FQNEAQ, both from the germline V gene. The junction shows trimming of 5 bases on V and 5 bases on J, plus 15 bases between the germline ends. There are a few counts of this clonotype. There is no known antigen for this receptor. Base quality data are lacking; no much larger clone is found one base away.

Sequencing was carried out using esophageal tumor tissue. The receptor chain draws on TRBV7-8 and TRBJ2-5; tentative D gene TRBD2, with 5 bases matching. The clonotype was recovered from a female donor with esophageal squamous cell carcinoma. The encoded CDR3 is CASSPPRGSETQYF. The bases read TGTGCCAGCAGCCCGCCCCGGGGTAGCGAGACCCAGTACTTC.